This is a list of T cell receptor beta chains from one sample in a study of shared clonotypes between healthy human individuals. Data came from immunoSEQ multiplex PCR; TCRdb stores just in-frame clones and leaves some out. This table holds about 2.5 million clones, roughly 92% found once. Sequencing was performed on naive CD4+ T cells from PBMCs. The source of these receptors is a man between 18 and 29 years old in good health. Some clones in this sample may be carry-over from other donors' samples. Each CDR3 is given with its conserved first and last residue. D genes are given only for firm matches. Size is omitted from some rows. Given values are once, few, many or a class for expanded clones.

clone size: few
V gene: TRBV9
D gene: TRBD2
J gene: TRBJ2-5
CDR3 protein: CASSGTSWETQYF
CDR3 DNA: TGTGCCAGCAGCGGGACTAGCTGGGAGACCCAGTACTTC

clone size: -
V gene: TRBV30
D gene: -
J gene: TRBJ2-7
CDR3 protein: CAWSPVLKYEQYF
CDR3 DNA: TGTGCCTGGAGCCCTGTCCTCAAATACGAGCAGTACTTC

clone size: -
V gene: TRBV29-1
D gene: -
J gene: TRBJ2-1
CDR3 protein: CSVTGNNEQFF
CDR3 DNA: TGCAGCGTAACAGGGAACAATGAGCAGTTCTTC

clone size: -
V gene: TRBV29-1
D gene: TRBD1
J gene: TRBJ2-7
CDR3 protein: CSAGQSYEQYF
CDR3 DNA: TGCAGCGCGGGACAGAGCTACGAGCAGTACTTC

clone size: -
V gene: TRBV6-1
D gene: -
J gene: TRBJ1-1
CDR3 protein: CASSEDPNTEAFF
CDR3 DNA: TGTGCCAGCAGTGAAGACCCGAACACTGAAGCTTTCTTT

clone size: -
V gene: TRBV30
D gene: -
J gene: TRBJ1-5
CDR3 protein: CAWSRSTNSNQPQHF
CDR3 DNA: TGTGCCTGGAGCCGGAGTACGAATAGCAATCAGCCCCAGCATTTT

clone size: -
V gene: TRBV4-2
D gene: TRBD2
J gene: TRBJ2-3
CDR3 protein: CASSQASGGYTDTQYF
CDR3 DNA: TGTGCCAGCAGCCAAGCGAGCGGGGGGTACACAGATACGCAGTATTTT

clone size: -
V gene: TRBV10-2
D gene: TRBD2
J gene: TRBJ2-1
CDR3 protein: CASSGTSGGGEFF
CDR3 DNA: TGCGCCAGCAGCGGGACTAGCGGAGGAGGGGAGTTCTTC

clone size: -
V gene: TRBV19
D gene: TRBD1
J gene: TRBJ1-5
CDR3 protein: CASISQGASNQPQHF
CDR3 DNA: TGTGCCAGTATTAGTCAGGGGGCATCCAATCAGCCCCAGCATTTT

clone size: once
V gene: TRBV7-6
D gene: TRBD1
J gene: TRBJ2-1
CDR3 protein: CASSLARRTGLPNEQFF
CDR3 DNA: TGTGCCAGCAGCTTAGCCCGCCGGACAGGGTTGCCGAATGAGCAGTTCTTC

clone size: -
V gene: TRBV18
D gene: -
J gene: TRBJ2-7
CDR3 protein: CASSPKGDEQYF
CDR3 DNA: TGTGCCAGCTCACCAAAGGGGGACGAGCAGTACTTC

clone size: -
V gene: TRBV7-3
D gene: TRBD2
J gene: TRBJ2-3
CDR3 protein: CASSSGLAGLADTQYF
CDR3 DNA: TGTGCCAGCAGCTCGGGACTAGCGGGACTCGCAGATACGCAGTATTTT

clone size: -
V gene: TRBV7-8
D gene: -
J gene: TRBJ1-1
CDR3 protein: CASSFSPGTEAFF
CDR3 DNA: TGTGCCAGTAGCTTTAGTCCTGGGACTGAAGCTTTCTTT

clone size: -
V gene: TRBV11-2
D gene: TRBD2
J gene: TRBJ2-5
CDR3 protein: CASSSPGLAEETQYF
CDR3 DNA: TGTGCCAGCAGCTCCCCGGGACTAGCGGAAGAGACCCAGTACTTC

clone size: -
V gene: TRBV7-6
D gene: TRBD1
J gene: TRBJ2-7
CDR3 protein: CASSWTGSYEQYF
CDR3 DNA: TGTGCCAGCAGCTGGACAGGGTCCTACGAGCAGTACTTC

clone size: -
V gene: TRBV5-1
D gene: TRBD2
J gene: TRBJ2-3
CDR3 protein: CASSLGLAGEDTQYF
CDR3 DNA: TGCGCCAGCAGCTTGGGGCTAGCGGGAGAAGATACGCAGTATTTT

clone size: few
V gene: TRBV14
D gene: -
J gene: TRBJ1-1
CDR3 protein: CASSRSREQVGHRNTEAFF
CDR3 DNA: TGTGCCAGCAGCCGGTCAAGGGAGCAGGTCGGGCATAGGAACACTGAAGCTTTCTTT

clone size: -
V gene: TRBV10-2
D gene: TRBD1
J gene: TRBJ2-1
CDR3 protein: CASSEDRPYNEQFF
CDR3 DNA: TGCGCCAGCAGCGAGGACAGGCCTTACAATGAGCAGTTCTTC

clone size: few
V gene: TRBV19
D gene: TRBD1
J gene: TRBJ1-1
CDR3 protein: CASSTSPGTGAFF
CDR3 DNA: TGTGCCAGTAGTACTTCCCCCGGGACAGGAGCTTTCTTT

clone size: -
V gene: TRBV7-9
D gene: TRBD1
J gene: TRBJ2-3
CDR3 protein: CASSWKARDRRTDTQYF
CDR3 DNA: TGTGCCAGCAGCTGGAAGGCCCGGGACAGACGCACAGATACGCAGTATTTT

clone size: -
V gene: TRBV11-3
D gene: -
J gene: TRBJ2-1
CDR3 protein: CASSSGRNEQFF
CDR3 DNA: TGTGCCAGCAGCTCAGGCCGGAATGAGCAGTTCTTC

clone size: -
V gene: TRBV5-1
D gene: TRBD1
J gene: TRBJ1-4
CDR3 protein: CASSSAGQGKGEKLFF
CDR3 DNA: TGCGCCAGCAGCTCCGCGGGACAGGGGAAGGGTGAAAAACTGTTTTTT

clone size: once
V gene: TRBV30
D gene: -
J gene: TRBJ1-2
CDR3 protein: CAWSGGDYGYTF
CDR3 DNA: TGTGCCTGGAGTGGGGGTGACTATGGCTACACCTTC

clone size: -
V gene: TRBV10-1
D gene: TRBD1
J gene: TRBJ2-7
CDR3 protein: CASSQGQGPSYEQYF
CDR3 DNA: TGCGCCAGCAGTCAGGGACAGGGACCTTCCTACGAGCAGTACTTC

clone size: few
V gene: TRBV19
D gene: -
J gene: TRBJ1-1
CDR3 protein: CASSSGQGTEAFF
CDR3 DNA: TGTGCCAGTAGTTCGGGCCAAGGAACTGAAGCTTTCTTT

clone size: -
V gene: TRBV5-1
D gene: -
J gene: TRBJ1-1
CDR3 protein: CASSSRQTEAFF
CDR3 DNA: TGCGCCAGCAGCTCGAGACAGACCGAAGCTTTCTTT

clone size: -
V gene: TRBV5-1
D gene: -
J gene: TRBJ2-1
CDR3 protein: CASSLMPSVSSYNEQFF
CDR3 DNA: TGCGCCAGCAGCTTGATGCCAAGTGTCAGCTCCTACAATGAGCAGTTCTTC

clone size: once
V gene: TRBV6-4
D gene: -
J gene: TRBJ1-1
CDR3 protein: CASSDPARGTEAFF
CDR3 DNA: TGTGCCAGCAGTGACCCAGCGAGGGGCACTGAAGCTTTCTTT

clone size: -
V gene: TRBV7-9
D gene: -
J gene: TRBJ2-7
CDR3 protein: CASSPNGATYEQYF
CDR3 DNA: TGTGCCAGCAGCCCGAACGGGGCGACCTACGAGCAGTACTTC

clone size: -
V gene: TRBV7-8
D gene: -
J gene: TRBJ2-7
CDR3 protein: CASSATGPAYEQYF
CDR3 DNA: TGTGCCAGCAGCGCCACAGGACCTGCCTACGAGCAGTACTTC

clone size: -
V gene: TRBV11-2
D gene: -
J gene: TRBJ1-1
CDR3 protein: CASSEGWGDAFF
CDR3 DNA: TGTGCCAGCAGCGAAGGGTGGGGGGACGCTTTCTTT

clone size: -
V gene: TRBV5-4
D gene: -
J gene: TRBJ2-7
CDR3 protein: CASSKWGSGLSYEQYF
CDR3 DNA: TGTGCCAGCAGCAAATGGGGTAGCGGTCTCTCCTACGAGCAGTACTTC

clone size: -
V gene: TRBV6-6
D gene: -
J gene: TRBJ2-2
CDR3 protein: CASSLGRNTGELFF
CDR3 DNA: TGTGCCAGCAGTTTGGGCAGGAACACCGGGGAGCTGTTTTTT

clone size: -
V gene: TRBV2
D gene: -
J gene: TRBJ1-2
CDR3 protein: CASSPAQSEGYTF
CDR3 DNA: TGTGCCAGCAGCCCAGCCCAGTCGGAAGGCTACACCTTC

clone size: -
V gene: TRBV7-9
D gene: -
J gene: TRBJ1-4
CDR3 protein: CASSLGRGDEKLFF
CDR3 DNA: TGTGCCAGCAGCTTAGGTCGAGGGGATGAAAAACTGTTTTTT

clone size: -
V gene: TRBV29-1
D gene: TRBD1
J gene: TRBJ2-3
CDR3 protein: CSVNRGSTDTQYF
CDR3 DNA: TGCAGCGTCAACAGGGGAAGCACAGATACGCAGTATTTT

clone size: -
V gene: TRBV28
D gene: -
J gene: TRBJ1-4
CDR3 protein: CASSLWAGEGEKLFF
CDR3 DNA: TGTGCCAGCAGTTTATGGGCAGGGGAGGGTGAAAAACTGTTTTTT

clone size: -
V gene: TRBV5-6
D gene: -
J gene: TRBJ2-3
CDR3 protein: CASSGPARFTQYF
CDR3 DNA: TGTGCCAGCAGTGGGCCCGCCAGATTTACGCAGTATTTT

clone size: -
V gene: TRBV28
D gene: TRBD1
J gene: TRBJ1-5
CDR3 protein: CAGQGGGSNQPQHF
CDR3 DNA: TGTGCCGGACAGGGAGGGGGTAGCAATCAGCCCCAGCATTTT

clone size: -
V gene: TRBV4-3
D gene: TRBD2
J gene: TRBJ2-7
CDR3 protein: CASSQASGSSYEQYF
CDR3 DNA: TGCGCCAGCAGCCAAGCTAGCGGAAGCTCCTACGAGCAGTACTTC

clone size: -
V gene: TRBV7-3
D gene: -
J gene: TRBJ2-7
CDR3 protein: CASSLSRDTVHEQYF
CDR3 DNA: TGTGCCAGCAGCTTATCCCGGGATACCGTACACGAGCAGTACTTC

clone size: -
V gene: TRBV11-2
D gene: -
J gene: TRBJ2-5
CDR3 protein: CASSLEETQYF
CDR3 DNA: TGTGCCAGCAGCTTAGAGGAGACCCAGTACTTC

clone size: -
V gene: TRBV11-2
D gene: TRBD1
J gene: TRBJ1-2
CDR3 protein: CASSSGQGNYGYTF
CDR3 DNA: TGTGCCAGCAGCTCCGGACAGGGTAACTATGGCTACACCTTC